These T cell receptor beta chains were read from a single sample in a study of blood T cell repertoires in COVID-19. Using immunoSEQ multiplex PCR, the repertoire was profiled, and TCRdb retains in-frame clones only, with some absent. Of fewer than 130,000 clones listed, 70% to 90% are singletons. Sequences were obtained from peripheral blood. Receptor source: a woman aged 50 to 65 with acute or convalescent COVID-19. Both conserved end residues are part of each CDR3. The order of the fields is V gene, D gene, clone size, CDR3 length, J gene, CDR3 protein, CDR3 DNA. A D gene is named only where the DNA matches it firmly. Size is stated for part of the rows, as once, few or many counts, or as a class when the clone is expanded.

TRBV2	NA	NA	11	TRBJ2-1	CASSPYNEQFF	TGTGCCAGCAGTCCTTACAATGAGCAGTTCTTC
TRBV2	NA	NA	13	TRBJ1-2	CAGAEEGNYGYTF	TGTGCCGGAGCAGAGGAGGGGAACTATGGCTACACCTTC
TRBV29-1	NA	NA	12	TRBJ1-4	CSVSGTGEKLFF	TGCAGCGTTAGTGGAACAGGGGAAAAACTGTTTTTT
TRBV7-9	TRBD2	NA	14	TRBJ2-7	CASSLNGRRNEQYF	TGTGCCAGCAGCTTAAACGGGAGGAGGAACGAGCAGTACTTC
TRBV2	TRBD1	NA	15	TRBJ1-1	CASSGTGGTLTEAFF	TGTGCCAGCAGTGGGACAGGGGGCACTCTCACTGAAGCTTTCTTT
TRBV4-2	NA	NA	15	TRBJ2-3	CASSRTTTGADTQYF	TGTGCCAGCAGCCGAACTACAACGGGGGCAGATACGCAGTATTTT
TRBV20-1	TRBD1	NA	13	TRBJ1-2	CSAGGQGNYGYTF	TGCAGTGCTGGTGGACAGGGGAACTATGGCTACACCTTC
TRBV15	TRBD2	NA	18	TRBJ2-1	CATRQSWASGRGYNEQFF	TGTGCCACCAGGCAGAGTTGGGCTAGCGGGAGAGGTTACAATGAGCAGTTCTTC
TRBV7-9	NA	NA	11	TRBJ1-2	CASSLVVGYTF	TGTGCCAGCAGCTTAGTCGTTGGCTACACCTTC
TRBV5-1	NA	NA	12	TRBJ1-4	CASSFQNEKLFF	TGCGCCAGCAGCTTTCAGAATGAAAAACTGTTTTTT
TRBV30	NA	NA	15	TRBJ2-3	CAWRTLVMGTDTQYF	TGTGCCTGGAGGACTTTAGTAATGGGCACAGATACGCAGTATTTT
TRBV6-1	NA	NA	12	TRBJ2-7	CASSEGQFEQYF	TGTGCCAGCAGTGAAGGACAGTTCGAGCAGTACTTC
TRBV18	TRBD2	NA	17	TRBJ2-7	CASSGWTSGSLSYEQYF	TGTGCCAGCTCCGGTTGGACTAGCGGGAGCCTATCCTACGAGCAGTACTTC
TRBV6-5	TRBD1	NA	13	TRBJ2-7	CASRGQGVYEQYF	TGTGCCAGCAGAGGACAGGGGGTTTACGAGCAGTACTTC
TRBV5-1	NA	NA	13	TRBJ1-1	CASSRGSLTEAFF	TGCGCCAGCTCGAGGGGGTCTCTCACTGAAGCTTTCTTT
TRBV6-1	NA	once	13	TRBJ1-1	CASRGLSNTEAFF	TGTGCCAGCAGGGGCCTGAGCAACACTGAAGCTTTCTTT
TRBV7-9	TRBD1	NA	14	TRBJ1-5	CASSSPGQGQPQHF	TGTGCCAGCAGCTCCCCGGGACAGGGACAGCCCCAGCATTTT
TRBV11-3	NA	NA	13	TRBJ1-5	CASRQGINQPQHF	TGTGCCAGCAGGCAGGGTATCAATCAGCCCCAGCATTTT